This section outlines one T cell receptor beta chain sequence together with its context. Its antigen remains undetermined. Per-nucleotide qualities are absent, and no much larger clonotype sits a single base away. Using the deep immunoSEQ assay, multiplex PCR amplified TCR CDR3 regions from genomic DNA. Extracted genomic DNA from each cell subset was spread evenly across all wells of several immunoSEQ 96-well plates, with each plate serving as a replicate. For sorted subsets, about 220 ng of genomic DNA, equivalent to 30,000 or so T cell genomes, went into each replicate PCR. Purified libraries were measured with a Qubit 3.0 fluorometer, size-checked on a Bioanalyzer 2100, and measured again with the KAPA Library Quantification kit. A separate single-read 150-cycle Illumina NextSeq 550 flow cell was used to sequence each immunoSEQ 96-well plate. As for the authors' bioinformatics: The immunoSEQ output contained only junctional sequences without quality scores, so filtering could not match that applied to full-length reads. To assign V/J genes and CDR3, sequences were annotated using PyIR, a Python wrapper for IgBLAST v1.9, with IMGT germline references. Any read was removed if the V/J assignment was weak (E-value above 1e-6), the CDR3 was missing, or the read contained stop codons, out-of-frame junctions, or ambiguous translated residues. V3J clonotypes were defined as sequences sharing the same inferred V gene, J gene, and CDR3 amino acid sequence. Percentage overlap between repertoires was calculated by dividing the number of shared unique clonotypes by the size of the smaller repertoire. RTK rarefaction, the Chao1 estimator, and Recon v2.1 estimates of unobserved clonotypes were used to assess repertoire richness. OLGA was used to compute generation probabilities for all TCRbeta clonotypes that the gDNA method yielded from four donors. This is the immuneACCESS table as TCRdb keeps it, with only in-frame sequences that have V and J called. A part of the clones is gone; compared with another copy, unresolved V genes explain less than half, and the rest is unexplained. The DNA gave D and trimming, while V, J and clone size come from that table. In all, the sample holds roughly 1,600,000 clones, and 97% to 99% of those were seen once. The top ten clonotypes cover 0.36% of the sample.

This entry comes from a study of shared clonotypes between healthy human individuals (dated by TCRdb to 2020 to 2022). Study-wide context: The cohort included a few men and two women between 18 and 49 years of age. Per donor, three plates each were used for CD4 naive and CD4 memory, two for CD8 naive, and one for CD8 memory. The study deeply sequenced blood TCR repertoires of several healthy adults to estimate repertoire size and the extent of clonotype sharing between individuals. Different laboratories and diverse techniques were used to prepare libraries and sequence TCR repertoires, to increase sequencing depth and limit assay-specific biases. Each donor's leukapheresis produced roughly between about 0.85 and 10 billion PBMCs.

The donors were healthy, HIV-negative adults with no recently reported acute infections or vaccinations. Only Caucasian adults living in Nashville, Tennessee, USA were represented among the donors. CD4+ T cells were enriched through magnetic negative selection, after which naive cells were positively selected on CD45RA and the remaining negative fraction served as the memory subset. Blood was collected by leukapheresis, and PBMCs were isolated by Ficoll-Histopaque density gradient centrifugation and then cryopreserved in liquid nitrogen vapor phase. Purity and quantity of every magnetically sorted T cell population were checked by analytical flow cytometry. From each sorted fraction, genomic DNA was isolated and quantified by UV absorbance on a Nanodrop 2000c. The CDR3, cysteine through phenylalanine, is 13 amino acids long. The CDR3 DNA has 39 bases and is translated from base 1. Study-wide findings and limitations: Rarefaction of sorted-subset datasets indicated incomplete sequencing despite the large sequencing depth. Pairwise subsampling indicated that sequencing depth was expected to affect the degree of clonotype sharing among donors. Sharing across a handful of donors was observed for around 5% of naive CD4, about 4% of naive CD8, over 2% of memory CD4, and less than 0.45% of memory CD8 clonotypes. Naive subsets generally had larger estimated clonotype richness than memory subsets. Only blood was sampled, and tissue TCR repertoires likely differ from those in blood. Because the study included a small number of donors, the genetic and exposure-history diversity represented was limited. Higher generation probabilities were observed for clonotypes shared by all four sorted-subset donors than for non-shared clonotypes.

The clonotype was recovered from a man in his thirties or forties in good health. This receptor chain uses TRBV21-1 and TRBJ2-5. TRBV21-1 is shown as a pseudogene. Specimen: naive CD4+ T cells sorted from blood. The cell subset or site label for this specimen denotes: CD45RA+ positively selected. Here the CDR3 is given as CASSRASVETQYF. The DNA sequence reads TGTGCCAGCAGCAGGGCAAGCGTGGAGACCCAGTACTTC.